A selection of T cell receptor beta chains follows, all from one sample in a study of immune evolution from preneoplasia to lung adenocarcinoma. The repertoire was sequenced with immunoSEQ multiplex PCR; TCRdb's copy has only in-frame clones and lacks some. The repertoire consists of approximately 7,700 clones, with about 85% occurring once and the leading ten covering 2% to 2.5%. The material sequenced was FFPE minimally invasive lung adenocarcinoma tissue. The receptors derive from a person aged 80 or over with lung adenocarcinoma. The CDR3 runs from the conserved cysteine through the conserved F or W. Each record gives: J gene, D gene, clone size, V gene, CDR3 protein, CDR3 DNA. D genes are given only for firm matches. Part of the rows lack a size; the others show once, few, many or a class for expanded clones.

TRBJ1-4	NA	once	TRBV19	CGQSHLATNEKLFF	TGTGGACAGTCGCACCTTGCAACTAATGAAAAACTGTTTTTT
TRBJ1-6	NA	once	TRBV6-4	CASSEEVGNNSPLHF	TGTGCCAGCAGCGAGGAGGTGGGTAATAATTCACCCCTCCACTTT
TRBJ2-3	NA	NA	TRBV7-3	CASSREPAGSTDTQYF	TGTGCCAGCAGCCGTGAGCCCGCCGGCAGCACAGATACGCAGTATTTT
TRBJ2-3	TRBD2	NA	TRBV7-2	CASSTKAGGPGDTQYF	TGTGCCAGCAGCACAAAAGCGGGGGGGCCGGGAGATACGCAGTATTTT
TRBJ2-6	NA	NA	TRBV7-2	CASSLGPQGGANVLTF	TGTGCCAGCAGCTTAGGGCCCCAAGGAGGGGCCAACGTCCTGACTTTC
TRBJ1-1	NA	NA	TRBV6-1	CASSKPGGEAFF	TGTGCCAGCAGCAAACCGGGGGGCGAAGCTTTCTTT
TRBJ1-4	NA	NA	TRBV5-4	CASSLGQNEKLFF	TGTGCCAGCAGCTTGGGGCAGAATGAAAAACTGTTTTTT
TRBJ1-2	NA	NA	TRBV7-2	CASSLDGGAYGYTF	TGTGCCAGCAGCTTGGACGGAGGGGCGTATGGCTACACCTTC
TRBJ1-1	TRBD1	once	TRBV6-1	CASSLGQKEEAFF	TGTGCCAGCAGTCTGGGACAGAAGGAGGAAGCTTTCTTT
TRBJ2-2	TRBD1	NA	TRBV6-5	CASSPGQRGAGELFF	TGTGCCAGCAGCCCGGGACAGAGGGGCGCCGGGGAGCTGTTTTTT
TRBJ2-5	TRBD1	NA	TRBV29-1	CSGRTGSETQYF	TGCAGCGGGCGGACAGGGTCAGAGACCCAGTACTTC
TRBJ1-5	NA	NA	TRBV18	CASSPGFSNQPQHF	TGTGCCAGCTCACCAGGATTTAGCAATCAGCCCCAGCATTTT
TRBJ2-7	TRBD1	NA	TRBV28	CASSLSGQYREQYF	TGTGCCAGCAGTTTATCGGGACAGTATAGAGAGCAGTACTTC
TRBJ2-5	NA	NA	TRBV11-2	CASGGLWPQYF	TGTGCCAGCGGGGGGCTCTGGCCCCAGTACTTC
TRBJ2-1	NA	NA	TRBV7-8	CASSQGSNEQFF	TGTGCCAGCAGCCAAGGTAGTAATGAGCAGTTCTTC
TRBJ1-5	NA	few	TRBV15	CATSGNRPVNAQPQHF	TGTGCCACCAGCGGAAACAGACCCGTAAACGCTCAGCCCCAGCATTTT
TRBJ1-2	TRBD1	NA	TRBV4-2	CASSQASGTASSNYGYTF	TGTGCCAGCAGCCAAGCGAGTGGGACAGCTAGTTCTAACTATGGCTACACCTTC
TRBJ1-5	TRBD1	NA	TRBV6-6	CASREPGQSNQPQHF	TGTGCCAGCAGGGAACCGGGACAGAGCAATCAGCCCCAGCATTTT
TRBJ1-1	NA	NA	TRBV5-1	CASSFGPSMNTEAFF	TGCGCCAGCAGCTTCGGACCCTCGATGAACACTGAAGCTTTCTTT
TRBJ1-4	NA	NA	TRBV20-1	CSADRNEKLFF	TGCAGTGCCGACAGAAATGAAAAACTGTTTTTT
TRBJ2-2	TRBD1	NA	TRBV7-3	CASSPKTGGAAGELFF	TGTGCCAGCAGCCCGAAGACAGGGGGCGCCGCCGGGGAGCTGTTTTTT
TRBJ1-5	TRBD1	NA	TRBV6-1	CASSVQGSQPQHF	TGTGCCAGCAGTGTACAGGGGAGTCAGCCCCAGCATTTT
TRBJ1-4	NA	NA	TRBV5-1	CASSLGAQGKASEKLFF	TGCGCCAGCAGCTTGGGAGCTCAGGGGAAGGCGTCAGAAAAACTGTTTTTT
TRBJ2-1	NA	few	TRBV29-1	CSVGAPGAELGEQFF	TGCAGCGTCGGAGCTCCGGGAGCGGAACTAGGTGAGCAGTTCTTC
TRBJ2-4	NA	NA	TRBV27	CASSLSWGTKNIQYF	TGTGCCAGCAGTTTATCTTGGGGGACCAAAAACATTCAGTACTTC
TRBJ1-2	TRBD1	NA	TRBV7-3	CASSPDRGYGYTF	TGTGCCAGCAGCCCCGACAGGGGGTATGGCTACACCTTC
TRBJ1-6	TRBD1	NA	TRBV6-5	CASSYSKGQGNSPLHF	TGTGCCAGCAGTTACTCTAAGGGACAGGGGAATTCACCCCTCCACTTT
TRBJ1-4	TRBD1	few	TRBV5-5	CASSQGTGGGEKLFF	TGTGCCAGCAGCCAAGGGACAGGGGGCGGTGAAAAACTGTTTTTT
TRBJ2-7	TRBD2	NA	TRBV6-5	CASSSSRGSGASEQYF	TGTGCCAGCAGTTCCTCCCGTGGTAGCGGGGCCTCCGAGCAGTACTTC
TRBJ1-5	NA	NA	TRBV13	CASSPHSEPQHF	TGTGCCAGCAGCCCCCATAGCGAGCCCCAGCATTTT
TRBJ2-2	TRBD1	NA	TRBV7-8	CASSLRGQGLTGELFF	TGTGCCAGCAGCTTACGGGGACAGGGGCTCACCGGGGAGCTGTTTTTT
TRBJ1-5	NA	NA	TRBV7-2	CASSLPNQPQHF	TGTGCCAGCAGCCTCCCTAATCAGCCCCAGCATTTT